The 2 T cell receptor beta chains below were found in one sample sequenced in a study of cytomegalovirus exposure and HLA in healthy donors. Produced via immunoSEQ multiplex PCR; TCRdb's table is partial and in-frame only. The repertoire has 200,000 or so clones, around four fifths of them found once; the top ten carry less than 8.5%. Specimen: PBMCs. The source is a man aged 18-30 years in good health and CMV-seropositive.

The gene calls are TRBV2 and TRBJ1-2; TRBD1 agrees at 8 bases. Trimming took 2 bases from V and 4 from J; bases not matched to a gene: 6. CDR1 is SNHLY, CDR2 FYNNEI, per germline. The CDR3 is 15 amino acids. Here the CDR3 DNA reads TGTGCCAGCAGTGAACTGACAGGGGACCCCTATGGCTACACCTTC. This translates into CASSELTGDPYGYTF.

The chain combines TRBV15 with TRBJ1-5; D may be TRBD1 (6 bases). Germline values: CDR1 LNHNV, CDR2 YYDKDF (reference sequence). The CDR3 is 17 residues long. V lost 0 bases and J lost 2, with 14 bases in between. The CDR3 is CATSRDPEGGRNQPQHF. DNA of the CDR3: TGTGCCACCAGCAGAGATCCTGAGGGGGGGCGCAATCAGCCCCAGCATTTT.